This TCR beta chain was profiled in a study of T cells in localized non-small cell lung cancer. Findings and limits, study-wide: A median about 62 of the top 100 tumor clones appeared in adjacent lung. Because sequencing included only one region (of the tumor), heterogeneity remains possible. Clonality of T cells reached its maximum in uninvolved adjacent lung, surpassing tumor. An association was observed between higher blood T cell density and longer overall survival.

Clones were sequenced by immunoSEQ multiplex PCR, and TCRdb holds only the in-frame ones, with some missing. The sample holds roughly 38,000 clones; over 75% are singletons and the top ten take roughly a sixth. V shed 2 bases and J 7 bases; nucleotides not matched to a gene: 4. Germline assignment: CDR1 MGHRA and CDR2 YSYEKL. The CDR3 has 15 residues. Turning to this clone: Its antigen is undetermined.

The sequence derives from a male donor at least 60 years old with stage III squamous cell lung carcinoma. The chain uses TRBV4-1 and TRBJ1-6; 8 bases line up with TRBD1. The material was peripheral blood, obtained before any cancer treatment. The CDR3 loop reads CASSQSGQANSPLHF. CDR3 DNA: TGCGCCAGCAGCCAATCGGGACAGGCGAATTCACCCCTCCACTTT.